Shown below are 9 T cell receptor beta chains from a single sample sequenced in a study of T cells in Graves' hyperthyroidism and ophthalmopathy. What was amplified from RNA transcripts were TCR beta CDR3 regions. A first-round RT-PCR of the TCR CDR3 used the HTBI primer set. TCRdb re-called the multiplex PCR reads through MiXCR, storing one row per CDR3 protein. The sample holds hundreds of thousands of distinct CDR3 sequences, approximately 14% seen once. The sequenced sample was blood. Every receptor here comes from a woman aged 18-30 years with Graves' hyperthyroidism.

The rearrangement links TRBV19 to TRBJ1-3; D unclear. The CDR3 covers 16 residues. CDR1 and CDR2 (germline): LNHDA, SQIVND (reference sequence). The germline V and J ends were trimmed by 1 base and 0 bases, with 10 bases remaining between them. The CDR3 DNA reads as TGTGCCAGTAGTATAGGACCCGGCTTCTCTGGAAACACCATATATTTT. Its protein product is CASSIGPGFSGNTIYF.

At least ten counts were recorded for this clonotype. The junction does not match germline at one end; this may be a read error. CDR3 DNA sequence: TGTGCCAGCAGCCAGGGGGACAATCAGCCCCAGCATTTT. Translated: CASSQGDNQPQHF. This chain uses TRBV4-1 with TRBJ1-5; TRBD1 matches 7 bases. Germline V gene data show CDR1 as MGHRA and CDR2 as YSYEKL. There are 13 residues in the CDR3.

On this clonotype itself: One end of the junction varies from germline; a read error may be responsible. This sequence joins TRBV9 and TRBJ1-1; D remains ambiguous. The CDR3 runs 14 residues. Per the germline V gene, CDR1 is SGDLS and CDR2 is YYNGEE. This CDR3 reads CASSVGEENTKAFF. The CDR3 region has the DNA TGTGCCAGCAGCGTCGGGGAAGAGAACACTAAAGCTTTCTTT.

A word on this clonotype: It may be a read error: a sequence one base away is much more abundant. The CDR3 sequence is CASSFLAGLVNEQYF. In nucleotides, the CDR3 is TGTGCCAGCAGCTTTCTAGCGGGCCTGGTGAATGAGCAGTACTTC. The rearrangement links TRBV7-2 to TRBJ2-1, with 8 positions matching TRBD2. The DNA end lines up better with TRBJ2-7; the J call may be wrong. The germline V gene has CDR1 SGHTA and CDR2 FQGNSA. CDR3 length equals 15 residues.

In its sample, this clonotype was seen many times. V is TRBV4-3 and J is TRBJ1-2, with a possible D match to TRBD1 (5 bases). CDR1 and CDR2 from the germline V gene are LGHNA and YSLEER. The V and J ends lost 1 base and 4 bases respectively, with 10 bases between them. This CDR3 spans 14 amino acids. The CDR3 reads CASSQVEGSYGYTF. CDR3 coding DNA: TGCGCCAGCAGCCAAGTCGAGGGGTCCTATGGCTACACCTTC.

This clonotype was counted at least ten times. V usage is TRBV20-1 and J usage is TRBJ2-7, with D perhaps matching TRBD1 (6 bases). CDR1 DFQATT and CDR2 SNEGSKA come from the germline V gene (reference sequence). Trimming pared 0 bases from V and 3 bases from J, leaving 18 bases between. This CDR3 is 16 amino acids long. The CDR3 protein is CSARERWGRSNYEQYF. In nucleotides, the CDR3 is TGCAGTGCTAGAGAGAGGTGGGGGCGGAGTAACTACGAGCAGTACTTC.

The chain employs TRBV20-1 and TRBJ2-3; 9 bases align to TRBD2. Unmatched junction bases numbered 12, after V lost 6 bases and J lost 2 bases. Germline-derived CDR1 and CDR2 are DFQATT and SNEGSKA (reference sequence). This CDR3 spans 16 amino acids. The CDR3 loop is CSADIAGVGNTDTQYF. The CDR3 nucleotides are TGCAGTGCCGACATAGCGGGAGTGGGGAACACAGATACGCAGTATTTT.

The chain carries TRBV3-1 and TRBJ1-5; D might be TRBD1 (5 bases). V gave up 3 bases and J gave up 1 base, with 7 bases separating them. CDR1 and CDR2 (germline): LGHDT, YNNKEL (reference sequence). The CDR3 consists of 14 residues. The CDR3 spells CASSHRASNQPQHF. The CDR3 DNA follows: TGTGCCAGCAGCCACAGGGCAAGCAATCAGCCCCAGCATTTT.

This clonotype occurred many times. This chain uses TRBV29-1 with TRBJ1-1; a weak D match, TRBD1 (6 bases). This CDR3 comprises 14 residues. Germline V gene sequence: CDR1 SQVTM, CDR2 ANQGSEA. Between the trimmed V and J ends, which lost 4 bases and 6 bases, there was a span of 18 bases. The CDR3, as DNA: TGCAGCGTTGGGGGTGGCAGGGGAAGCTCTGAAGCTTTCTTT. As protein: CSVGGGRGSSEAFF. Variable domain in full (rest from reference TRBV29-1 and TRBJ1-1): SAVISQKPSRDICQRGTSLTIQCQVDSQVTMMFWYRQQPGQSLTLIATANQGSEATYESGFVIDKFPISRPNLTFSTLTVSNMSPEDSSIYLCSVGGGRGSSEAFFGQGTRLTVV.